The 26 T cell receptor beta chains below come from one sample, sequenced in a study of blood T cell repertoires in COVID-19. TCRdb keeps only in-frame clones here, not all; method: immunoSEQ multiplex PCR. This table has roughly 63,000 clones, roughly 89% appearing once. The source material was peripheral blood. These receptors were collected from a man between 50 and 59 years old with active COVID-19.

The table lists this clone with a few counts. CDR3 nucleotides: TGTGCCAGCAGCTCGCAGGGGCCTAATCAGCCCCAGCATTTT. Protein: CASSSQGPNQPQHF. The chain links TRBV7-9 to TRBJ1-5; the D gene is possibly TRBD1 (6 bases). The CDR3 has 14 amino acids. V lost 4 bases, J lost 4 bases, and 11 bases lay in between. The germline V gene has CDR1 SEHNR and CDR2 FQNEAQ (reference sequence).

V usage is TRBV5-6 and J usage is TRBJ1-2, with 10 bases lining up with TRBD1. The CDR3 spans 15 residues. The J segment lost 8 bases and the V segment lost 3 bases, leaving 10 bases of the junction unmatched. Germline-derived CDR1 and CDR2 are SGHDT and YYEEEE. CDR3 DNA sequence: TGTGCCAGCAGCTCCGGGACAGGGGAACTGGGGGGCTACACCTTC. It encodes CASSSGTGELGGYTF.

V is TRBV11-2 and J is TRBJ2-1; TRBD2 agrees at 10 bases. Germline loops: CDR1 SGHAT, CDR2 FQNNGV. CDR3 length: 15 amino acids. J lost 4 bases, V lost 7 bases, and 7 bases had no gene match. This CDR3 is CASIGTSGEYNEQFF. CDR3 nucleotide sequence: TGTGCCAGCATCGGTACTAGCGGGGAGTACAATGAGCAGTTCTTC.

The V call is TRBV6-2 or TRBV6-3, the J call TRBJ2-1, with 12 bases that match TRBD2. V lost 4 bases to trimming and J lost 3 bases; unmatched junction nucleotides: 4. Germline CDR1 MNHEY, CDR2 SVGEGT. The CDR3 extends over 16 amino acids. This CDR3 reads CASSFGLAGYYNEQFF. Here the CDR3 DNA reads TGTGCCAGCAGTTTTGGACTAGCGGGGTACTACAATGAGCAGTTCTTC.

The chain combines TRBV29-1 with TRBJ1-1; D gene uncertain. V lost 5 bases and J 1 base, leaving 5 bases between the germline ends. CDR1 and CDR2 from the germline V gene are SQVTM and ANQGSEA. There are 11 residues in the CDR3. The CDR3 region is CSVTGNTEAFF. The CDR3 DNA sequence: TGCAGCGTTACGGGGAACACTGAAGCTTTCTTT.

The chain employs TRBV4-1 and TRBJ1-1, with D maybe TRBD1 (5 bases). This CDR3 spans 15 amino acids. Between the trimmed V and J ends, which lost 0 bases and 4 bases, there was a span of 12 bases. CDR1 is MGHRA and CDR2 is YSYEKL in the germline V gene. CDR3 residues: CASSQDARGSTEAFF. CDR3 coding DNA: TGCGCCAGCAGCCAAGATGCAAGGGGCAGCACTGAAGCTTTCTTT.

This chain uses TRBV5-6 with TRBJ1-4; tentative D call: TRBD1 (5 bases). Trimming cost V 3 bases and J 8 bases, with 20 bases left between them. CDR3 size: 16 residues. Per the germline V gene, CDR1 is SGHDT and CDR2 is YYEEEE. CDR3 amino acids: CASSSMGIRPGEKLFF. CDR3 nucleotide sequence: TGTGCCAGCAGCTCAATGGGGATCCGCCCAGGGGAAAAACTGTTTTTT. The full variable domain, rest sourced from reference TRBV5-6 and TRBJ1-4, is DAGVTQSPTHLIKTRGQQVTLRCSPKSGHDTVSWYQQALGQGPQFIFQYYEEEERQRGNFPDRFSGHQFPNYSSELNVNALLLGDSALYLCASSSMGIRPGEKLFFGSGTQLSVL.

This chain uses TRBV10-2 with TRBJ2-7, with TRBD2 matching 8 bases. J lost 5 bases, V lost 6 bases, and 12 bases had no gene match. The germline V gene has CDR1 WSHSY and CDR2 SAAADI. This CDR3 comprises 15 residues. CDR3 protein: CASRHSDGGGDEQYF. In DNA form, the CDR3 reads TGCGCCAGCAGACACTCCGACGGGGGGGGTGACGAGCAGTACTTC.

J is TRBJ2-1 and V is TRBV12-5; D possibly corresponds to TRBD1 (6 bases). Germline-derived CDR1 and CDR2 are LGHNT and FRNRAP. The CDR3 length is 15 residues. Trimming cost V 6 bases and J 0 bases, with 12 bases left between them. The CDR3 region has the DNA TGTGCTAGTGGCCGTGGACAGAGCTCCTACAATGAGCAGTTCTTC. This encodes CASGRGQSSYNEQFF.

The chain combines TRBV9 with TRBJ1-4; TRBD1 agrees at 8 bases. CDR1 is SGDLS and CDR2 is YYNGEE in the germline V gene. The CDR3 totals 16 residues. V shed 4 bases, J shed 12 bases, and the junction held 17 bases outside the gene matches. For the CDR3, the DNA is TGTGCCAGCAGCCCCCTGGCGGGACAGGTGAAAGGAGAACTGTTTTTT. This codes for CASSPLAGQVKGELFF.

V gene TRBV7-3 combines with J gene TRBJ1-2, with 7 bases that match TRBD1. With 1 base clipped from V and 8 bases from J, the junction kept 4 bases outside the gene matches. The CDR3 sequence is 13 residues long. Looked up from germline, CDR1 is SGHTA and CDR2 is FQGTGA. CDR3 protein: CASSLRGGRGYTF. CDR3 DNA: TGTGCCAGCAGCTTAAGAGGGGGCCGGGGCTACACCTTC.

The chain links TRBV9 to TRBJ1-5, with TRBD1 identical over 7 bases. CDR1 is SGDLS and CDR2 is YYNGEE in the germline V gene. J gave up 2 bases and V 4 bases, and 3 bases lay outside the gene matches. CDR3 size: 14 residues. The CDR3: CASSRQGGNQPQHF. For the CDR3, the DNA is TGTGCCAGCAGCCGACAGGGAGGCAATCAGCCCCAGCATTTT. The full variable domain, its missing parts supplied by reference TRBV9 and TRBJ1-5, is DSGVTQTPKHLITATGQRVTLRCSPRSGDLSVYWYQQSLDQGLQFLIQYYNGEERAKGNILERFSAQQFPDLHSELNLSSLELGDSALYFCASSRQGGNQPQHFGDGTRLSIL.

J is TRBJ2-3 and V is TRBV2; 7 bases match TRBD2. There are 14 residues in the CDR3. The J segment lost 3 bases and the V segment lost 2 bases, leaving 2 bases of the junction unmatched. Germline values: CDR1 SNHLY, CDR2 FYNNEI. The DNA for the CDR3 is TGTGCCAGCAGTGAATTGCGGGGGACAGATACGCAGTATTTT. It translates to CASSELRGTDTQYF.

This clone was found a few times. This sequence joins TRBV14 and TRBJ2-7, with D hard to call. V lost 4 bases to trimming and J lost 3 bases, with 7 bases between them. Germline V CDR1 and CDR2: SGHDN, FVKESK. This CDR3 spans 12 amino acids. CDR3 nucleotide sequence: TGTGCCAGCAGCCGCTCCGGCTACGAGCAGTACTTC. It translates to CASSRSGYEQYF.

This chain uses TRBV11-2 with TRBJ2-7, with TRBD2 matching over 10 bases. V was pared by 1 base and J by 1 base, with 4 bases of the junction left unmatched. The CDR3 runs 16 residues. Germline V gene sequence: CDR1 SGHAT, CDR2 FQNNGV. This CDR3 is CASSLAGSGGSYEQYF. In DNA, the CDR3 is TGTGCCAGCAGCTTAGCGGGTAGCGGGGGGTCCTACGAGCAGTACTTC.

The chain links TRBV7-2 to TRBJ2-1, with 11 bases lining up with TRBD2. This CDR3 has 17 residues. V gave up 2 bases and J gave up 10 bases; unmatched junction bases: 13. Germline values: CDR1 SGHTA, CDR2 FQGNSA. CDR3 sequence (DNA): TGTGCCAGCAGCTTAAGTGTAGCGGGGGGGCGGTGGTGGGAGCAGTTCTTC. Protein sequence: CASSLSVAGGRWWEQFF.

The rearrangement uses TRBV12-3 or TRBV12-4 and TRBJ2-7, with D unresolved. The CDR3 length is 12 residues. V lost 5 bases to trimming and J lost 0 bases, with 5 bases between them. This CDR3 is CASSQHSYEQYF. DNA for the CDR3: TGTGCCAGCAGTCAACACTCCTACGAGCAGTACTTC.

The chain recombines TRBV19 with TRBJ2-4, with 11 bases identical to TRBD1. With 3 bases clipped from V and 5 bases from J, the junction kept 6 bases outside the gene matches. The CDR3 has 16 amino acids. In germline, CDR1 is LNHDA, CDR2 SQIVND (reference sequence). CDR3 bases: TGTGCCAGTAGTATTCGGACAGGGGGCAGCCAAAACATTCAGTACTTC. Its translation is CASSIRTGGSQNIQYF.

V and J are TRBV5-5 and TRBJ2-2; D is undetermined. Deletions cut 0 bases from V and 4 bases from J, with 10 bases between. The length of the CDR3 is 15 residues. Germline CDR1 reads SGHKS; CDR2 reads YYEKEE (reference sequence). This chain's CDR3 is CASSLGGDPTGELFF. The CDR3 DNA follows: TGTGCCAGCAGCTTGGGAGGAGACCCCACCGGGGAGCTGTTTTTT.

The table lists this clone with a few counts. CDR3 in DNA: TGTGCCAGCAGTTTACAAGGGGACAGGGACGATCAGCCCCAGCATTTT. This sequence encodes CASSLQGDRDDQPQHF. The rearrangement uses TRBV27 and TRBJ1-5; 9 bases match TRBD1. Unmatched junction bases numbered 7, after V lost 2 bases and J lost 5 bases. The CDR3 length is 16 residues. The germline V gene has CDR1 MNHEY and CDR2 SMNVEV (reference sequence).

This chain joins TRBV5-1 and TRBJ1-4; D is uncertain. CDR3 length: 15 residues. Per the germline V gene, CDR1 is SGHRS and CDR2 is YFSETQ. V dropped 1 base and J dropped 8 bases, with 15 bases sitting between them. The CDR3 region is CASSLTDAGGEKLFF. In DNA form, the CDR3 reads TGCGCCAGCAGCTTGACCGACGCGGGCGGGGAAAAACTGTTTTTT. Based on the CDR3 plus reference TRBV5-1 and TRBJ1-4, the full variable domain is KAGVTQTPRYLIKTRGQQVTLSCSPISGHRSVSWYQQTPGQGLQFLFEYFSETQRNKGNFPGRFSGRQFSNSRSEMNVSTLELGDSALYLCASSLTDAGGEKLFFGSGTQLSVL.

This chain uses TRBV2 with TRBJ2-5; 7 positions match TRBD2. Germline values: CDR1 SNHLY, CDR2 FYNNEI. Trimming at V came to 8 bases and at J to 3 bases, leaving 9 bases not matched to a gene. The CDR3 has 14 residues. CDR3 residues: CASASGAEKETQYF. The CDR3 nucleotides are TGTGCCAGCGCCAGCGGGGCGGAGAAAGAGACCCAGTACTTC.

V usage is TRBV5-1 and J usage is TRBJ2-7, with a possible D match to TRBD1 (5 bases). Looked up from germline, CDR1 is SGHRS and CDR2 is YFSETQ. There are 12 residues in the CDR3. The V gene lost 5 bases and the J gene lost 0 bases, with 6 bases spanning the gap. CDR3 in DNA: TGCGCCAGCAGTGACAGCTCCTACGAGCAGTACTTC. Translating gives CASSDSSYEQYF.

This sequence joins TRBV18 and TRBJ2-1; 7 bases agree with TRBD1. V was clipped by 5 bases and J by 7 bases; unmatched bases: 2. The CDR3 loop spans 12 amino acids. The germline V gene encodes CDR1 KGHSH and CDR2 LQKENI. CDR3 in amino acids: CASSSQGNEQFF. The CDR3, as DNA: TGTGCCAGCTCATCACAGGGGAATGAGCAGTTCTTC.

The V and J genes are TRBV11-2 and TRBJ1-2; the D is unclear. V was clipped by 8 bases and J by 5 bases, with 24 bases between them. This CDR3 spans 16 amino acids. CDR1 and CDR2 from the germline V gene are SGHAT and FQNNGV. CDR3 amino acids: CASLPSTVNLIYGYTF. CDR3 sequence (DNA): TGTGCCAGCCTACCCTCAACGGTAAACCTTATTTATGGCTACACCTTC.

The genes are TRBV2 and TRBJ2-3; 10 nucleotides line up with TRBD2. V shed 1 base and J 0 bases; nucleotides not matched to a gene: 13. This CDR3 is built from 20 residues. CDR1 is SNHLY and CDR2 is FYNNEI in the germline V gene. CDR3 sequence reads: CASSEVQRGGWWMSTDTQYF. Here the CDR3 DNA reads TGTGCCAGCAGTGAAGTTCAGCGGGGGGGGTGGTGGATGAGCACAGATACGCAGTATTTT.